Presented here are 22 T cell receptor beta chains from one specimen sequenced in a study of blood T cell repertoires in COVID-19. The data were produced by immunoSEQ multiplex PCR, yet TCRdb's version contains in-frame clones alone and is incomplete. Among under 80,000 clones listed, around 89% were seen once. The sample taken for sequencing was peripheral blood. These receptors were collected from a man aged 65 to 79 with active or convalescent COVID-19.

CDR3 region: CASSSTGTGGMNTATFF. In DNA, the CDR3 is TGCGCCAGCAGTTCGACCGGGACAGGCGGTATGAACACTGCGACTTTCTTT. The genes are TRBV5-1 and TRBJ1-1; TRBD1 agrees at 8 bases. The CDR3 is made up of 17 amino acids. CDR1 is SGHRS, CDR2 YFSETQ, per germline. With V trimmed by 5 bases and J by 12 bases, 24 bases remained unmatched.

This sequence joins TRBV30 and TRBJ2-7; 7 nucleotides align to TRBD2. CDR1 and CDR2 (germline): GTSNPN, SVGIG (reference sequence). The CDR3 is 14 amino acids. Trimming took 1 base from V and 6 from J; bases not matched to a gene: 9. The CDR3 reads CAWSGGGRNGEQYF. The DNA of the CDR3 is TGTGCCTGGAGTGGGGGAGGGCGTAATGGCGAGCAGTACTTC.

The rearrangement links TRBV20-1 to TRBJ1-6; no reliable D call. V was cut by 3 bases and J by 8 bases, with 14 bases left in between. The CDR3 loop spans 14 amino acids. Germline loops: CDR1 DFQATT, CDR2 SNEGSKA (reference sequence). The CDR3 is CSASSPSVDSPLHF. The CDR3, as DNA: TGCAGTGCTAGTTCCCCGAGTGTAGATTCACCCCTCCACTTT.

The count of this clone is one. The chain is built from TRBV24-1 and TRBJ1-1, with a tentative D call TRBD1 (5 bases). Germline CDR1 is KGHDR and CDR2 is SFDVKD. This CDR3 contains 14 residues. Trimming stripped 5 bases from V and 0 bases from J, with 9 bases between. CDR3 region: CATSAGSVNTEAFF. The DNA of the CDR3 is TGTGCCACCAGTGCAGGGTCTGTGAACACTGAAGCTTTCTTT.

The rearrangement joins TRBV7-2 to TRBJ2-7; 8 bases line up with TRBD1. The CDR3 spans 16 residues. Losses at the gene ends were 2 bases for V and 2 bases for J; bases not matched to a gene: 8. The germline V gene has CDR1 SGHTA and CDR2 FQGNSA. CDR3: CASSLTGQVWAYEQYF. For the CDR3, the DNA is TGTGCCAGCAGCTTAACGGGACAGGTGTGGGCCTACGAGCAGTACTTC.

This sequence joins TRBV28 and TRBJ2-1; 9 nucleotides line up with TRBD1. This CDR3 comprises 15 residues. The V gene's germline CDR1 is MDHEN and CDR2 SYDVKM. The trim removed 7 bases at V and 5 bases at J, leaving 9 bases unmatched. CDR3 coding DNA: TGTGCCAGCACTACCGGGACAGGGCAAAACAATGAGCAGTTCTTC. This sequence encodes CASTTGTGQNNEQFF.

The gene calls are TRBV2 and TRBJ2-7, with D perhaps matching TRBD2 (5 bases). CDR3 length: 12 residues. V lost 6 bases to trimming and J lost 5 bases, with 11 bases between them. Germline V gives CDR1 SNHLY, CDR2 FYNNEI. The CDR3 reads CASRSLGDEQYF. As DNA, the CDR3 is TGTGCCAGCAGATCGCTCGGGGACGAGCAGTACTTC.

The gene calls are TRBV2 and TRBJ2-3; TRBD2 matches 13 bases. This CDR3 contains 14 residues. Looked up from germline, CDR1 is SNHLY and CDR2 is FYNNEI. Losses at the gene ends were 3 bases for V and 6 bases for J; bases not matched to a gene: 0. The CDR3 DNA follows: TGTGCCAGCAGTGAGACTAGCGGGAGGGATACGCAGTATTTT. Translation: CASSETSGRDTQYF.

This chain joins TRBV27 and TRBJ2-7, with 8 bases that match TRBD1. Germline V CDR1 and CDR2: MNHEY, SMNVEV (reference sequence). The CDR3 extends over 13 amino acids. With V trimmed by 10 bases and J by 0 bases, 5 bases remained unmatched. The CDR3 reads CATGDRSSYEQYF. CDR3 DNA: TGTGCCACCGGGGACAGGAGCTCCTACGAGCAGTACTTC.

The genes are TRBV4-2 and TRBJ2-1, with D perhaps TRBD1 (5 bases). Germline assignment: CDR1 LGHNA and CDR2 YNFKEQ. The V and J ends lost 3 bases and 7 bases respectively, with 13 bases between them. The CDR3 runs 14 residues. In nucleotides, the CDR3 is TGTGCCAGCAGCCAGGACACGTTACGGAATGAGCAGTTCTTC. This gives the protein CASSQDTLRNEQFF.

This clone has only a few counts. The V call is TRBV19, the J call TRBJ1-5, with D possibly TRBD1 on 5 matching bases. CDR1 LNHDA and CDR2 SQIVND come from the germline V gene (reference sequence). The CDR3 extends over 15 amino acids. Trimming removed 1 base at V and 3 bases at J, with 10 bases between. The DNA of the CDR3 is TGTGCCAGTAGTATAGGTCAGGGAAACAATCAGCCCCAGCATTTT. Translating it yields CASSIGQGNNQPQHF.

This chain joins TRBV7-9 and TRBJ2-5; 9 bases align to TRBD1. Germline CDR1 SEHNR, CDR2 FQNEAQ (reference sequence). V was clipped by 9 bases and J by 4 bases; unmatched bases: 3. The CDR3 covers 12 residues. The CDR3: CASDRGAETQYF. As DNA, the CDR3 is TGTGCCAGTGACAGGGGGGCAGAGACCCAGTACTTC.

CDR3 region: CASSLGGASSYEQYF. CDR3 sequence (DNA): TGTGCCAGCAGCTTAGGTGGGGCCAGCTCCTACGAGCAGTACTTC. V is TRBV7-2 and J is TRBJ2-7; tentative D call: TRBD1 (5 bases). Germline lookup yields CDR1 SGHTA and CDR2 FQGNSA. V was pared by 1 base and J by 0 bases, with 10 bases between. The CDR3 contains 15 residues.

This chain links TRBV10-3 with TRBJ2-2, with D uncertain. Germline values: CDR1 ENHRY, CDR2 SYGVKD. V was clipped by 5 bases and J by 0 bases, with 7 bases between them. The CDR3 has 14 amino acids. CDR3 in amino acids: CAISTVPNTGELFF. For the CDR3, the DNA is TGTGCCATCAGTACGGTACCGAACACCGGGGAGCTGTTTTTT.

This clone appeared once. The J gene is TRBJ1-4, the V gene TRBV4-1; TRBD1 might be the D (5 bases). The V end was cut by 4 bases, the J end by 7 bases, with 22 bases between. CDR1 is MGHRA and CDR2 is YSYEKL in the germline V gene. The length of the CDR3 is 17 residues. For the CDR3, the DNA is TGCGCCAGCAGCCGCTTACCCGGGGGAGGGATCGTTGAAAAACTGTTTTTT. Its translation: CASSRLPGGGIVEKLFF.

The chain couples TRBV6-1 to TRBJ2-7; a weak D match, TRBD1 (6 bases). Germline V gene sequence: CDR1 MNHNS, CDR2 SASEGT. Trimming removed 3 bases from V and 0 bases from J, with 9 bases in between. CDR3 length: 14 amino acids. The CDR3 nucleotides are TGTGCCAGCAGTGACAGGGGAGCCTCCTACGAGCAGTACTTC. It yields the protein CASSDRGASYEQYF.

This clone has only one observation. This chain links TRBV19 with TRBJ1-2; D remains ambiguous. The CDR3 covers 13 residues. V shed 7 bases and J shed 2 bases, with 11 bases lying between them. Germline CDR1 reads LNHDA; CDR2 reads SQIVND (reference sequence). CDR3 DNA sequence: TGTGCCAGTACCGAGACTGAAAACTATGGCTACACCTTC. Translation gives CASTETENYGYTF.

The rearrangement links TRBV7-9 to TRBJ2-3; 7 nucleotides match TRBD2. V shed 5 bases, J shed 2 bases, and the junction held 7 bases outside the gene matches. Per the germline V gene, CDR1 is SEHNR and CDR2 is FQNEAQ (reference sequence). This CDR3 is built from 15 residues. DNA of the CDR3: TGTGCCAGCAGCCCAAGGGACTACCTCACAGATACGCAGTATTTT. Protein: CASSPRDYLTDTQYF.

V usage is TRBV5-1 and J usage is TRBJ2-3; 7 positions match TRBD2. J was trimmed by 1 base and V by 0 bases; bases with no gene match: 2. CDR3 length: 15 residues. Germline loops: CDR1 SGHRS, CDR2 YFSETQ. In DNA form, the CDR3 reads TGCGCCAGCAGCTTGGGGGCGGGAGGCACAGATACGCAGTATTTT. This codes for CASSLGAGGTDTQYF.

The chain is built from TRBV28 and TRBJ2-1, with TRBD1 matching over 9 bases. The ends lost 5 bases at V and 8 bases at J; junction bases unmatched: 10. Germline values: CDR1 MDHEN, CDR2 SYDVKM. CDR3 length equals 15 residues. This CDR3 is CASSAPGQGGHEQFF. In DNA form, the CDR3 reads TGTGCCAGCAGTGCTCCGGGACAGGGAGGACATGAGCAGTTCTTC.

The chain recombines TRBV6-5 with TRBJ1-4; D is undetermined. With 2 bases removed from V and 9 bases from J, the gap between germline ends came to 10 bases. The CDR3 has 13 amino acids. CDR1 and CDR2 from the germline V gene are MNHEY and SVGAGI. The CDR3 nucleotides read TGTGCCAGCAGTTACGGACTGGACCAAAAACTGTTTTTT. Amino acids: CASSYGLDQKLFF.

The chain combines TRBV19 with TRBJ2-5; 10 nucleotides agree with TRBD2. This CDR3 has 18 amino acids. Germline CDR1 and CDR2: LNHDA and SQIVND (reference sequence). Trimming took 1 base from V and 5 from J; bases not matched to a gene: 13. CDR3 sequence reads: CASSIATRASGRGETQYF. The CDR3 DNA is TGTGCCAGTAGTATAGCTACTCGGGCTAGCGGGAGAGGGGAGACCCAGTACTTC.